The 21 T cell receptor beta chains listed next were all sequenced from one sample in a study of response to subunit inactivated influenza vaccine. A single record per CDR3 protein comes from TCRdb applying MiXCR to the RT-PCR reads. This table holds 800,000 to 1,000,000 distinct CDR3 sequences, 20% to 25% found once. The input for sequencing was PBMCs from blood, taken 4 to 6 days after vaccination. The receptors stem from a man aged 50 to 60 who received an inactivated influenza vaccine.

This clonotype turned up a few times. CDR3 sequence (DNA): TGTGCCAGCAGGATGTACGACAGGGCGAACACTGAAGCTTTCTTT. It translates to CASRMYDRANTEAFF. The rearrangement uses TRBV6-1 and TRBJ1-1; 7 bases match TRBD1. With 6 bases clipped from V and 1 base from J, the junction kept 8 bases outside the gene matches. Germline V gene data show CDR1 as MNHNS and CDR2 as SASEGT. This CDR3 is built from 15 residues.

This clonotype was found a few times. The chain is built from TRBV29-1 and TRBJ2-1; perhaps TRBD2 as D (6 bases). CDR1 SQVTM and CDR2 ANQGSEA come from the germline V gene. The CDR3 covers 13 residues. V lost 7 bases to trimming and J lost 2 bases, with 12 bases between them. CDR3 region: CSGGVIPYNEQFF. Here the CDR3 DNA reads TGCAGCGGCGGGGTTATCCCCTACAATGAGCAGTTCTTC.

This clonotype occurred a few times. J is TRBJ1-5 and V is TRBV18, with D hard to call. Germline CDR1 and CDR2: KGHSH and LQKENI. V was shortened by 3 bases and J by 1 base, with 13 bases between the two germline ends. The CDR3 has 16 residues. The DNA of the CDR3 is TGTGCCAGCTCACCCGATTCAGCAGGAAGCAATCAGCCCCAGCATTTT. It is translated as CASSPDSAGSNQPQHF. Full variable domain (rest looked up from reference TRBV18 and TRBJ1-5): NAGVMQNPRHLVRRRGQEARLRCSPMKGHSHVYWYRQLPEEGLKFMVYLQKENIIDESGMPKERFSAEFPKEGPSILRIQQVVRGDSAAYFCASSPDSAGSNQPQHFGDGTRLSIL.

V is TRBV29-1 and J is TRBJ1-1, with 10 nucleotides matching TRBD1. CDR1 SQVTM and CDR2 ANQGSEA come from the germline V gene. The CDR3 sequence is 13 residues long. The V and J ends lost 7 bases and 4 bases, in that order; junction bases with no gene match: 6. The CDR3 DNA reads TGCAGCGCTTGGGACAGGGGTGCCACTGAAGCTTTCTTT. It codes for CSAWDRGATEAFF.

This clonotype came up many times. The chain is built from TRBV24-1 and TRBJ2-1, with 14 bases fitting TRBD2. Germline CDR1 reads KGHDR; CDR2 reads SFDVKD. V lost 3 bases, J lost 4 bases, and 16 bases stayed unmatched. The length of the CDR3 is 21 residues. The CDR3 sequence is CATSDRWSLWGLAGEYNEQFF. The CDR3 region has the DNA TGTGCCACCAGTGATCGGTGGAGTTTATGGGGACTAGCGGGAGAGTACAATGAGCAGTTCTTC.

This clonotype occurred once. CDR3 nucleotides: TGTGCCAGCAGCTTAGGCCGGAACAGACCCTACAATGAGCAGTTCTTC. Its protein is CASSLGRNRPYNEQFF. The chain joins TRBV7-9 to TRBJ2-1, with unresolved D. CDR3 length equals 16 residues. Trimming cost V 1 base and J 2 bases, with 12 bases left between them. From germline, CDR1 is SEHNR and CDR2 FQNEAQ (reference sequence).

Ten or more counts support this clonotype. The J gene is TRBJ2-5, the V gene TRBV7-9; TRBD1 matches 7 bases. The J segment lost 5 bases and the V segment lost 3 bases, leaving 6 bases of the junction unmatched. Per germline, CDR1 SEHNR and CDR2 FQNEAQ (reference sequence). The CDR3 extends over 14 amino acids. This chain's CDR3 is CASSLRTGGETQYF. The CDR3 DNA reads TGTGCCAGCAGCTTGCGGACAGGCGGGGAGACCCAGTACTTC.

The J gene is TRBJ2-7, the V gene TRBV20-1; no definite D call. Germline CDR1 is DFQATT and CDR2 is SNEGSKA (reference sequence). Between the trimmed V and J ends, which lost 5 bases and 3 bases, there was a span of 17 bases. The CDR3 consists of 14 residues. In DNA, the CDR3 is TGCAGTGCTTCCCGGGCCGGCAGAAACTACGAGCAGTACTTC. Its translation: CSASRAGRNYEQYF.

V usage is TRBV28 and J usage is TRBJ1-1; possibly TRBD1 for D (6 bases). V was pared by 2 bases and J by 5 bases, with 18 bases between. Germline values: CDR1 MDHEN, CDR2 SYDVKM. This CDR3 region has 16 residues. The CDR3 reads CASSLPARGRATEAFF. The CDR3 region has the DNA TGTGCCAGCAGTTTACCCGCTCGGGGGCGCGCGACTGAAGCTTTCTTT.

This clonotype was seen only a few times. CDR3 sequence reads: CASSLRQASTEAFF. The DNA of the CDR3 is TGCGCCAGCAGCCTAAGACAGGCTTCAACTGAAGCTTTCTTT. The gene calls are TRBV5-1 and TRBJ1-1; D possibly corresponds to TRBD1 (6 bases). This CDR3 contains 14 residues. Germline CDR1 and CDR2: SGHRS and YFSETQ. Trimming took off 4 bases at V and 5 bases at J, with 15 bases between the two ends. Based on the CDR3 plus reference TRBV5-1 and TRBJ1-1, the full variable domain is KAGVTQTPRYLIKTRGQQVTLSCSPISGHRSVSWYQQTPGQGLQFLFEYFSETQRNKGNFPGRFSGRQFSNSRSEMNVSTLELGDSALYLCASSLRQASTEAFFGQGTRLTVV.

This clonotype was found a few times. The chain carries TRBV12-3 or TRBV12-4 and TRBJ2-5; D ambiguous. V was cut by 6 bases and J by 4 bases, with 12 bases left in between. CDR3 length: 13 residues. For the CDR3, the DNA is TGTGCCAGCAGAGACGCCTCGAGAGAGACCCAGTACTTC. Encoded protein: CASRDASRETQYF.

The chain recombines TRBV4-3 with TRBJ2-3; D not certain. In germline, CDR1 is LGHNA, CDR2 YSLEER. This CDR3 has 15 residues. V lost 0 bases to trimming and J lost 4 bases, with 11 bases between them. The CDR3 DNA sequence: TGCGCCAGCAGCCAAGATCCCAGCTTTTCAGATACGCAGTATTTT. Protein sequence: CASSQDPSFSDTQYF.

This clonotype came up a few times. This chain uses TRBV11-2 with TRBJ2-7, with 8 bases identical to TRBD1. The germline CDR1 and CDR2 sequences are SGHAT and FQNNGV. This CDR3 has 15 amino acids. Trimming removed 6 bases from V and 6 bases from J; junction bases left unmatched: 13. This CDR3 is CASSRKRTGSGEQYF. The CDR3 bases are TGTGCCAGCAGTCGTAAGAGGACAGGGTCAGGCGAGCAGTACTTC.

This chain's CDR3 is CASSYSRTFEETQYF. The CDR3 DNA sequence: TGTGCCAGCAGTTACTCCAGGACGTTCGAAGAGACCCAGTACTTC. This sequence joins TRBV6-2 or TRBV6-3 and TRBJ2-5; D ambiguous. V gave up 0 bases and J gave up 3 bases, with 11 bases separating them. The CDR3 has 15 amino acids. Germline CDR1 is MNHEY and CDR2 is SVGEGT.

J is TRBJ2-7 and V is TRBV4-3; the D gene is possibly TRBD2 (6 bases). Trimming took 2 bases from V and 5 from J, leaving 16 bases between them. Germline CDR1 LGHNA, CDR2 YSLEER. This CDR3 comprises 15 residues. In DNA, the CDR3 is TGCGCCAGCAGCCAAAATCGCGGGGCCGATAACGAGCAGTACTTC. It specifies CASSQNRGADNEQYF.

The chain is built from TRBV20-1 and TRBJ2-3; 9 bases are shared with TRBD1. From germline, CDR1 is DFQATT and CDR2 SNEGSKA (reference sequence). This CDR3 region has 20 residues. V was clipped by 1 base and J by 6 bases; unmatched bases: 23. The CDR3 DNA follows: TGCAGTGCTAGAGCGACAGGGGGAAGGGGGAAACTAGCCGAGGGTGATACGCAGTATTTT. It translates to CSARATGGRGKLAEGDTQYF.

The genes are TRBV13 and TRBJ2-4, with no clear D. Trimming shortened V by 8 bases and J by 3 bases, and 8 bases separated the two germline ends. Germline-derived CDR1 and CDR2 are PRHDT and FYEKMQ (reference sequence). The CDR3 is 12 amino acids. The CDR3 region is CASSPVKNIQYF. The CDR3 DNA sequence: TGTGCCAGCTCTCCGGTCAAAAACATTCAGTACTTC.

Comment on this clonotype: This may arise from a read error, as a much more abundant clone is one base away. The CDR3 does not close with the conserved phenylalanine or tryptophan, likely indicating a read error. The chain carries TRBV20-1 and TRBJ1-4; TRBD1 is a possible D gene (5 bases). CDR3 length equals 14 residues. V was shortened by 2 bases and J by 5 bases, with 12 bases between the two germline ends. Germline V CDR1 and CDR2: DFQATT, SNEGSKA (reference sequence). This chain's CDR3 is CSARSGTHNEKLFI. The CDR3 DNA reads TGCAGTGCTAGATCCGGGACGCACAATGAAAAACTGTTTATT.

This sequence joins TRBV10-3 and TRBJ2-7; TRBD2 aligns across 7 bases. Losses at the gene ends were 0 bases for V and 5 bases for J; bases not matched to a gene: 4. The germline V gene encodes CDR1 ENHRY and CDR2 SYGVKD. The CDR3 runs to 14 residues. In nucleotides, the CDR3 is TGTGCCATCAGTGAGTCTCGCGGGGGAAACGAGCAGTACTTC. This encodes CAISESRGGNEQYF.

The genes are TRBV5-1 and TRBJ1-1; TRBD1 matches at 11 bases. Per the germline V gene, CDR1 is SGHRS and CDR2 is YFSETQ. The junction had 8 bases not matched to a gene; V was cut back by 6 bases and J by 4 bases. The CDR3 is made up of 15 amino acids. CDR3 bases: TGCGCCAGCACCCTCCTCGGACAGGGGGCCACTGAAGCTTTCTTT. Encoded protein: CASTLLGQGATEAFF.

J is TRBJ2-3 and V is TRBV24-1; no firm D call. V lost 4 bases, J lost 5 bases, and 15 bases lay in between. The CDR3 contains 15 residues. The V gene's germline CDR1 is KGHDR and CDR2 SFDVKD. CDR3 sequence (DNA): TGTGCCACCAGTGAATGGCAGGCCGGCAAAGATACGCAGTATTTT. Translated: CATSEWQAGKDTQYF.